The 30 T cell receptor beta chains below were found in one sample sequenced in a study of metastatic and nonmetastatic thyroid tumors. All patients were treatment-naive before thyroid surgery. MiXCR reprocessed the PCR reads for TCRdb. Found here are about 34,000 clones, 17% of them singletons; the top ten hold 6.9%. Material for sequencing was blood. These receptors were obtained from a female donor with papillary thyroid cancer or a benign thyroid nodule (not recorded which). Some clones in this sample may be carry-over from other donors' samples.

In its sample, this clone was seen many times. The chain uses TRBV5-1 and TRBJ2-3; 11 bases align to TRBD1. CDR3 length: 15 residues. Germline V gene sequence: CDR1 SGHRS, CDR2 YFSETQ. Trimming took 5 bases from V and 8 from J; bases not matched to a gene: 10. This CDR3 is CASRPPGQGVGTQYF. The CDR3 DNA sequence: TGCGCCAGCAGGCCACCGGGACAGGGGGTTGGTACGCAGTATTTT.

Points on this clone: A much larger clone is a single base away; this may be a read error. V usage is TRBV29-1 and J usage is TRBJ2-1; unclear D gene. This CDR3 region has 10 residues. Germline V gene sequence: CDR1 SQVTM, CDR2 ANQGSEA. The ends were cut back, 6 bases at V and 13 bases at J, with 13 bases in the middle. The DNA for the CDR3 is TGCAGCGTCCTGACCGGCGATCAGTTCTTC. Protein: CSVLTGDQFF.

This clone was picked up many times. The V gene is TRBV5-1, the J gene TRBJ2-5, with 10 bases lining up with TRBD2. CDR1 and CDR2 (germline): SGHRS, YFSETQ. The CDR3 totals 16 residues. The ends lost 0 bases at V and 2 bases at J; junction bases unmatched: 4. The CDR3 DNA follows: TGCGCCAGCAGCTTGGTGGTAGCGGGAGGACAAGAGACCCAGTACTTC. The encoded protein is CASSLVVAGGQETQYF.

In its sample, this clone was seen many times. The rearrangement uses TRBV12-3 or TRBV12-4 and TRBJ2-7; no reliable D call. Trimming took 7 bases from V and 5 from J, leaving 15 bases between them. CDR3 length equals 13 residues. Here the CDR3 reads CASTEKEWDEQYF. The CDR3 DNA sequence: TGTGCCAGCACCGAGAAGGAGTGGGACGAGCAGTACTTC.

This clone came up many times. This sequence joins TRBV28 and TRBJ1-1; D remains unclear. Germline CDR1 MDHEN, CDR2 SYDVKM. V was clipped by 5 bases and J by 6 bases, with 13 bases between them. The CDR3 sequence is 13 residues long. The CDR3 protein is CASSLSGTSEAFF. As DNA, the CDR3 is TGTGCCAGCAGTCTCTCGGGCACTTCTGAAGCTTTCTTT.

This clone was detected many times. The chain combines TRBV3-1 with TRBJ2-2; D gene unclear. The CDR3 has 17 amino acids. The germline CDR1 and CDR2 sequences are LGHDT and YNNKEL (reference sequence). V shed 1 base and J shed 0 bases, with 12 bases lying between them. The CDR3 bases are TGTGCCAGCAGCCAAGGTGTGGTAATGGCGAACACCGGGGAGCTGTTTTTT. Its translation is CASSQGVVMANTGELFF.

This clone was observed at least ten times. CDR3 DNA: TGTGCCAGCAGTTTAGGGCAGGGAAACACCATATATTTT. Encoded protein: CASSLGQGNTIYF. V is TRBV12-3 or TRBV12-4 and J is TRBJ1-3; D is uncertain. Trimming removed 1 base from V and 4 bases from J, with 5 bases in between. The CDR3 sequence is 13 residues long.

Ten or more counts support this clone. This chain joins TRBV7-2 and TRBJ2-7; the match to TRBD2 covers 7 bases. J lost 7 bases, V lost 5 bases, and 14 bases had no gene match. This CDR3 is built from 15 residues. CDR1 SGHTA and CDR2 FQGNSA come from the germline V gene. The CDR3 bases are TGTGCCAGCAGCCCCCCCCGGGCGGGAGTACAAGAGCAGTACTTC. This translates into CASSPPRAGVQEQYF.

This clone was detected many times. The CDR3 reads CASSYGGGNTEAFF. The CDR3 region has the DNA TGTGCCAGCTCGTACGGGGGGGGGAACACTGAAGCTTTCTTT. V gene TRBV18 combines with J gene TRBJ1-1, with D perhaps TRBD1 (5 bases). This CDR3 has 14 residues. Germline V lookup: CDR1 KGHSH, CDR2 LQKENI. V lost 6 bases to trimming and J lost 1 base, with 12 bases between them.

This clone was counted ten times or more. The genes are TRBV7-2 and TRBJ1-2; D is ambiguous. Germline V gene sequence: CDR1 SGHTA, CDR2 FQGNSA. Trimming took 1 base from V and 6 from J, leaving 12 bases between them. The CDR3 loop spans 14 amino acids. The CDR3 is CASSLGSPRDGYTF. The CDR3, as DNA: TGTGCCAGCAGCTTAGGTAGCCCTCGCGATGGCTACACCTTC.

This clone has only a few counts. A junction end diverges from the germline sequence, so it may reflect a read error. The CDR3 protein is CASIWTSGSYNDQFF. The CDR3 DNA reads TGTGCCAGCATCTGGACTAGCGGGAGCTACAATGACCAGTTCTTC. The V and J genes are TRBV2 and TRBJ2-1, with 13 bases that match TRBD2. The V gene's germline CDR1 is SNHLY and CDR2 FYNNEI. The CDR3 has 15 amino acids. Combining the CDR3 with reference TRBV2 and TRBJ2-1 gives the whole variable domain EPEVTQTPSHQVTQMGQEVILRCVPISNHLYFYWYRQILGQKVEFLVSFYNNEISEKSEIFDDQFSVERPDGSNFTLKIRSTKLEDSAMYFCASIWTSGSYNDQFFGPGTRLTVL.

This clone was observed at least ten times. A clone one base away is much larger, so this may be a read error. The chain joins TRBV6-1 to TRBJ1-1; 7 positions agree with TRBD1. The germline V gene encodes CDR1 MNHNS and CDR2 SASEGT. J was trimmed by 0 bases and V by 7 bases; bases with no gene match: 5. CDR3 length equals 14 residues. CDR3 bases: TGTGCCAGCATCCTAGGACAGGTGAACACTGAAGCTTTCTTT. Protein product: CASILGQVNTEAFF.

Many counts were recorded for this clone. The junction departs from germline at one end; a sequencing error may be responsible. The CDR3 nucleotides are TGTGCCGGTAGTACGCCGCAAGGGGGTCTCACCGGGGAGCTGTTTTTT. This sequence encodes CAGSTPQGGLTGELFF. The V call is TRBV19, the J call TRBJ2-2; tentatively, D is TRBD1 (6 bases). The germline CDR1 and CDR2 sequences are LNHDA and SQIVND (reference sequence). This CDR3 contains 16 residues.

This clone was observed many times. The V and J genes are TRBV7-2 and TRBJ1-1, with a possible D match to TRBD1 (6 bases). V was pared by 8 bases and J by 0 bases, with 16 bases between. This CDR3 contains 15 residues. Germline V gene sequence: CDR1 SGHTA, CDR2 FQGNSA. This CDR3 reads CASRPPTGVNTEAFF. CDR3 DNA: TGTGCCAGCCGCCCTCCGACAGGAGTGAACACTGAAGCTTTCTTT.

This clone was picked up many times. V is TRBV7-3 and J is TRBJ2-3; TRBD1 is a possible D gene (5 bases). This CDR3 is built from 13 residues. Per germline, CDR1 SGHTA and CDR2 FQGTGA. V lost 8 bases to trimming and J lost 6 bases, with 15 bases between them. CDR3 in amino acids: CASGPGLGDTQYF. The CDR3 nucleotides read TGTGCCAGCGGGCCAGGGCTCGGGGATACGCAGTATTTT.

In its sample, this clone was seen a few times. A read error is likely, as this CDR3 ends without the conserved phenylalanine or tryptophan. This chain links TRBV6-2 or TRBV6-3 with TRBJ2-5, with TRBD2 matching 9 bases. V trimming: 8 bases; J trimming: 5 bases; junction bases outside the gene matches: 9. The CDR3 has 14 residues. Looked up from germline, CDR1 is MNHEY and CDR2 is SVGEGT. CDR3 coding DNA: TGTGCCAGCCCCCAGGCGGGGGGGAGTGAGACCCAGTACTCC. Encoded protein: CASPQAGGSETQYS.

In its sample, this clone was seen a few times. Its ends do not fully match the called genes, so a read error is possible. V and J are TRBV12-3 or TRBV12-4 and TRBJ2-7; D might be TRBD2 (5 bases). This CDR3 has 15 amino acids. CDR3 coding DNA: TGTACCAGCAGTTTGGGTTCGGGAATAGGTTACGAGCAGTACTTC. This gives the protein CTSSLGSGIGYEQYF.

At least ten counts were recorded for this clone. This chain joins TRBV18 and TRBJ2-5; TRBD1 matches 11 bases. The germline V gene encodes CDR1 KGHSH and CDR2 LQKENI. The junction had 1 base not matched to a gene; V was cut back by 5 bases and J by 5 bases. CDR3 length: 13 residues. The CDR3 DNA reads TGTGCCAGCTCAAGGGACAGGGGGGAGACCCAGTACTTC. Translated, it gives CASSRDRGETQYF.

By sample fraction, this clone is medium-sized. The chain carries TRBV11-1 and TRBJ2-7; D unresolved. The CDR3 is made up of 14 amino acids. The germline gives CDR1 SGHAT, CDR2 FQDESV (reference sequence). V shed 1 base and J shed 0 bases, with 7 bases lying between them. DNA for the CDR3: TGTGCCAGCAGCTTAGGACGTAACTCCTACGAGCAGTACTTC. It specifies CASSLGRNSYEQYF.

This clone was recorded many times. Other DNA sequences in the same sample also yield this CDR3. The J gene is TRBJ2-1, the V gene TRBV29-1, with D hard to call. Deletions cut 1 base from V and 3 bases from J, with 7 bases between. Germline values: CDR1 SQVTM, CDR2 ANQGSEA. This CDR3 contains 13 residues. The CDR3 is CSVEGTDYNEQFF. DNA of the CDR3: TGCAGCGTTGAAGGGACGGACTACAATGAGCAGTTCTTC.

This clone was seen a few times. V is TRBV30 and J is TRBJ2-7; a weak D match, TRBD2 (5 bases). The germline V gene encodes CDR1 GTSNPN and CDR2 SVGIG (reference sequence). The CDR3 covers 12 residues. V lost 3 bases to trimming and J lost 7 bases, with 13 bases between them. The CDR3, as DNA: TGTGCCTGGAGAGTGGGAGCGATTGAGCAGTACTTC. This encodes CAWRVGAIEQYF.

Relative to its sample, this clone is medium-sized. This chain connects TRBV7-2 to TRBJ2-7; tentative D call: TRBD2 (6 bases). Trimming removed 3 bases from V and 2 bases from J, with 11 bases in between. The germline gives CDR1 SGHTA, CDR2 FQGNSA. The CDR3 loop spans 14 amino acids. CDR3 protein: CASSLRLETYEQYF. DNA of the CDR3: TGTGCCAGCAGCTTGAGACTAGAGACCTACGAGCAGTACTTC.

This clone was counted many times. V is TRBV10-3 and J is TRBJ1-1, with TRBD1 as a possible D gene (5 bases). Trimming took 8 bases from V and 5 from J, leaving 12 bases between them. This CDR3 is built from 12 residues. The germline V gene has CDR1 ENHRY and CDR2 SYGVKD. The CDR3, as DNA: TGTGCCATCGCAAGTGGGGGGACTGAAGCTTTCTTT. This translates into CAIASGGTEAFF.

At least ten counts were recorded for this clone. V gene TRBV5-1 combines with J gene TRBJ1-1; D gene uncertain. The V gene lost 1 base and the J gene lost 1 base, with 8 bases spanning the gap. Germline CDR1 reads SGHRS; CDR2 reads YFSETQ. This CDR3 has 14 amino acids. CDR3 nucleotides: TGCGCCAGCAGCTTGTTTGCCGAGAACACTGAAGCTTTCTTT. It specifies CASSLFAENTEAFF.

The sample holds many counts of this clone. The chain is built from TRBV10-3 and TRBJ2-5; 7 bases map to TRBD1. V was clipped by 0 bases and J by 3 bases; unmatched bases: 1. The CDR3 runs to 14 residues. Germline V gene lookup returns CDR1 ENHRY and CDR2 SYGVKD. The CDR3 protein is CAISESGTEETQYF. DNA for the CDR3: TGTGCCATCAGTGAGTCTGGGACAGAAGAGACCCAGTACTTC.

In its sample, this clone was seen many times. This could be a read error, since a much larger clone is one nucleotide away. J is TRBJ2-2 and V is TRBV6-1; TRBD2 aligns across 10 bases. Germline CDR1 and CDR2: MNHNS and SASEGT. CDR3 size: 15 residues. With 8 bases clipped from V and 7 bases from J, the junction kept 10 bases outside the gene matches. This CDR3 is CASGSLAGVIGELFF. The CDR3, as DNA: TGTGCCAGCGGGTCTCTAGCGGGAGTAATCGGGGAGCTGTTTTTT.

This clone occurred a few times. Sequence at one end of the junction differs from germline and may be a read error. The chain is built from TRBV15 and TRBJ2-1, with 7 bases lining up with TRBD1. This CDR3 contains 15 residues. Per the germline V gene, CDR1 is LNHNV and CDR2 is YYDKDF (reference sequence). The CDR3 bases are TGTGCCACCAGCGATTTGGACAGGATATACAATGAGCGGTTCTTC. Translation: CATSDLDRIYNERFF.

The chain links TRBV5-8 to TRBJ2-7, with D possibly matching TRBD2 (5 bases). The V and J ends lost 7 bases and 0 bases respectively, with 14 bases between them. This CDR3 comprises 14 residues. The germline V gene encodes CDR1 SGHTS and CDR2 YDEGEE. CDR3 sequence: CASLTRESSYEQYF. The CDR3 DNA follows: TGTGCCAGCCTTACGAGGGAGAGCTCCTACGAGCAGTACTTC.

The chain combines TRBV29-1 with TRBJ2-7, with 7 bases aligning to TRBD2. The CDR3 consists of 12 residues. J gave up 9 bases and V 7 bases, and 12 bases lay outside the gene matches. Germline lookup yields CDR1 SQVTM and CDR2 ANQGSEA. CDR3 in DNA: TGCAGCGGGGGCGTGGGGGGGAGCGGGCAGTACTTC. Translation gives CSGGVGGSGQYF.

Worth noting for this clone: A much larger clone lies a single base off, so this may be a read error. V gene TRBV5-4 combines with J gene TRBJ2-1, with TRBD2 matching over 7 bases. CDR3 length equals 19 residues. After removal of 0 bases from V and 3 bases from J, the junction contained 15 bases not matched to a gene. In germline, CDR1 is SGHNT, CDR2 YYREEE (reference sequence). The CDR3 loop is CASSLDRGGTIGFYNEQFF. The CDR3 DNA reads TGTGCCAGCAGCTTGGATCGGGGCGGGACTATCGGTTTCTACAATGAGCAGTTCTTC. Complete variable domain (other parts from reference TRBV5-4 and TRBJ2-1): ETGVTQSPTHLIKTRGQQVTLRCSSQSGHNTVSWYQQALGQGPQFIFQYYREEENGRGNFPPRFSGLQFPNYSSELNVNALELDDSALYLCASSLDRGGTIGFYNEQFFGPGTRLTVL.